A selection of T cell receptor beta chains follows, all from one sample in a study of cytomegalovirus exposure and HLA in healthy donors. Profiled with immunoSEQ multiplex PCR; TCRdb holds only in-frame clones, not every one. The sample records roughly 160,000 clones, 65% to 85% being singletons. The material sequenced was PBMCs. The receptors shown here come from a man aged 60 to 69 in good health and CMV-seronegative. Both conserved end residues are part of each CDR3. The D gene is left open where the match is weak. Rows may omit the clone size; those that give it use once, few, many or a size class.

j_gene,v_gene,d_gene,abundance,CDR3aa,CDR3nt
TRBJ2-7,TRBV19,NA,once,CASSMRTNYEQYF,TGTGCCAGTAGTATGAGGACAAACTACGAGCAGTACTTC
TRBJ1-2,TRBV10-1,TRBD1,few,CASREGQGDNYGYTF,TGCGCCAGCAGAGAAGGACAGGGGGACAACTATGGCTACACCTTC
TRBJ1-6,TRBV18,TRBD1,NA,CASSPEGADSPLHF,TGTGCCAGCTCACCAGAGGGGGCAGATTCACCCCTCCACTTT
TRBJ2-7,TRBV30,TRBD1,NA,CAWTDVTGAYEQYF,TGTGCCTGGACCGACGTCACAGGGGCCTACGAGCAGTACTTC
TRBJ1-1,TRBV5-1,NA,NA,CASSLAGGAAGLTEAFF,TGCGCCAGCAGCTTGGCCGGAGGGGCGGCGGGGTTAACTGAAGCTTTCTTT
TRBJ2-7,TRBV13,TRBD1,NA,CASTQGASYEQYF,TGTGCCAGCACCCAGGGGGCCTCCTACGAGCAGTACTTC
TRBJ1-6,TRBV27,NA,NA,CAGGQYNSPLHF,TGTGCCGGCGGACAGTATAATTCACCCCTCCACTTT
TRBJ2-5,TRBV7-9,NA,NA,CSSSLVIGGQETQYF,TGTTCCAGCAGCTTAGTTATCGGCGGTCAAGAGACCCAGTACTTC
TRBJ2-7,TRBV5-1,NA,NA,CASSLAFSYEQYF,TGCGCCAGCAGCTTGGCATTCTCCTACGAGCAGTACTTC
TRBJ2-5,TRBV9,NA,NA,CASSDRRGQETQYF,TGTGCCAGCAGCGACAGACGGGGCCAAGAGACCCAGTACTTC
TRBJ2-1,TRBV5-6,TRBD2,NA,CASTLGREGYNEQFF,TGTGCCAGCACCCTCGGGCGGGAGGGCTACAATGAGCAGTTCTTC
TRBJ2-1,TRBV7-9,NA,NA,CASSLVTYNEQFF,TGTGCCAGCAGCTTAGTCACTTACAATGAGCAGTTCTTC
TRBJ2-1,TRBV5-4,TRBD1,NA,CASSHGTGAYNEQFF,TGTGCCAGCAGCCATGGGACAGGGGCTTACAATGAGCAGTTCTTC
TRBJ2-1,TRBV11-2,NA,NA,CASSLGGRRYNEQFF,TGTGCCAGCAGCTTAGGAGGTAGGCGGTACAATGAGCAGTTCTTC
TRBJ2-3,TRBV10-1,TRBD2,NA,CASSQGLAGDRTQYF,TGCGCCAGCAGCCAGGGACTAGCGGGGGACCGTACGCAGTATTTT
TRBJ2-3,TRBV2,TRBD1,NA,CASSGGQGTDTQYF,TGTGCCAGCAGTGGGGGACAGGGCACAGATACGCAGTATTTT
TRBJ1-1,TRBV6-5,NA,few,CASSSRGTEAFF,TGTGCCAGCAGTTCAAGGGGCACTGAAGCTTTCTTT
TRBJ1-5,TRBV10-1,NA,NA,CASSEQSNQPQHF,TGCGCCAGCAGTGAACAAAGCAATCAGCCCCAGCATTTT
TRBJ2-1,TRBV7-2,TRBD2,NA,CASSLHPSGRHPNEQFF,TGTGCCAGCAGCTTACACCCTAGCGGGAGACACCCCAATGAGCAGTTCTTC
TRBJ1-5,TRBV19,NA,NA,CASSGGGQPQHF,TGTGCCAGTAGTGGGGGCGGACAGCCCCAGCATTTT
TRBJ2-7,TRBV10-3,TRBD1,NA,CAISEPGTGGAYEQYF,TGTGCCATCAGTGAGCCCGGGACAGGGGGCGCCTACGAGCAGTACTTC
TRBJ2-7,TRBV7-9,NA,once,CSSSRESYEQYF,TGTTCCAGCAGCCGAGAGTCCTACGAGCAGTACTTC
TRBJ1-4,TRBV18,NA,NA,CASSLRRGTNEKLFF,TGTGCCAGCTCTCTTAGGAGAGGAACTAATGAAAAACTGTTTTTT
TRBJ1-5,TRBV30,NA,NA,CAWNGQNNQPQHF,TGTGCCTGGAATGGACAGAATAACCAGCCCCAGCATTTT
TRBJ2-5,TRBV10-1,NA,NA,CASSGPNLAVLAKGVSETQYF,TGCGCCAGCAGTGGACCGAACCTAGCGGTGCTAGCGAAGGGGGTTTCGGAGACCCAGTACTTC
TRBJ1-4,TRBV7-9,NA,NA,CASSLRAGGGVAEKLFF,TGTGCCAGCAGCTTACGCGCGGGCGGGGGCGTTGCTGAAAAACTGTTTTTT
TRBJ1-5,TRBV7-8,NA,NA,CASSLAGRGGNQPQHF,TGTGCCAGCAGCTTAGCCGGCAGGGGAGGGAATCAGCCCCAGCATTTT
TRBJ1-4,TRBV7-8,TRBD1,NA,CASSPNVRTTGMPGKLFF,TGTGCCAGCAGCCCCAATGTGCGGACGACAGGGATGCCTGGAAAACTGTTTTTT
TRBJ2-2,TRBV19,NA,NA,CASSRGHMNTGELFF,TGTGCCAGTAGTCGGGGACACATGAACACCGGGGAGCTGTTTTTT
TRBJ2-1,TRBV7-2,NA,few,CASSMLGQHNEQFF,TGTGCCAGCAGCATGTTAGGACAGCACAATGAGCAGTTCTTC
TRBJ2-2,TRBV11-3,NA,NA,CASSLAGHNTGELFF,TGTGCCAGCAGCTTAGCGGGACATAACACCGGGGAGCTGTTTTTT
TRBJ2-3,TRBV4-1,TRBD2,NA,CASSPLGGRSDTQYF,TGCGCCAGCAGCCCCCTTGGCGGGAGATCAGATACGCAGTATTTT
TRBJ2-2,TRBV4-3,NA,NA,CASSQDLGGELFF,TGCGCCAGCAGCCAAGACCTAGGCGGGGAGCTGTTTTTT
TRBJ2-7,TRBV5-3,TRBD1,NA,CARSSWTGPYEQYF,TGTGCCAGAAGCTCATGGACAGGGCCCTACGAGCAGTACTTC
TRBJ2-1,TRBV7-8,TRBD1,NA,CASSPGQGARVEQFF,TGTGCCAGCAGCCCTGGACAGGGGGCGCGGGTTGAGCAGTTCTTC
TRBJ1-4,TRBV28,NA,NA,CAVRGETATNEKLFF,TGTGCCGTCAGGGGAGAAACCGCAACTAATGAAAAACTGTTTTTT
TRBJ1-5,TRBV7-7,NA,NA,CATTPGGLNQPQHF,TGTGCCACCACTCCGGGGGGGCTGAATCAGCCCCAGCATTTT
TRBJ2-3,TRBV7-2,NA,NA,CASSLAPHVGLTITDTQYF,TGTGCCAGCAGCTTAGCGCCCCATGTCGGACTAACTATCACAGATACGCAGTATTTT
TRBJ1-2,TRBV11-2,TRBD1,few,CASSLGQGYGYTF,TGTGCCAGCAGCCTCGGACAGGGGTATGGCTACACCTTC
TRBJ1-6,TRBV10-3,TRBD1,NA,CAIRRDSQNSPLHF,TGTGCCATCAGGAGGGACAGCCAGAATTCACCCCTCCACTTT
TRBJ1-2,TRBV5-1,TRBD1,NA,CASSLTYGTDLNYGYTF,TGCGCCAGCAGCCTAACGTATGGGACAGACCTTAACTATGGCTACACCTTC
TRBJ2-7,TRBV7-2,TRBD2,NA,CASSSRLAGVYEQYF,TGTGCCAGCAGCTCTCGACTAGCGGGAGTCTACGAGCAGTACTTC
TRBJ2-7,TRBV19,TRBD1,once,CASKGQHSSYEQYF,TGTGCCAGTAAGGGACAGCACTCCTCCTACGAGCAGTACTTC
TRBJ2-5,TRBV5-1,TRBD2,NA,CASSPTPQGGEETQYF,TGCGCCAGCAGCCCCACCCCCCAGGGAGGGGAAGAGACCCAGTACTTC
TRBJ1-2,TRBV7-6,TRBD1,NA,CASSLGGATGVGYTF,TGTGCCAGCAGCTTAGGAGGGGCCACAGGGGTAGGCTACACCTTC
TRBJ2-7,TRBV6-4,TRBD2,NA,CASSPLAGGSYEQYF,TGTGCCAGCAGCCCCCTGGCGGGGGGGTCCTACGAGCAGTACTTC
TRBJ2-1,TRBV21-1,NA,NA,CASSGGHEQFF,TGTGCCAGCAGCGGAGGGCATGAGCAGTTCTTC
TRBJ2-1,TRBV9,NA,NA,CASSVGHYNEQFF,TGTGCCAGCAGCGTGGGCCACTACAATGAGCAGTTCTTC
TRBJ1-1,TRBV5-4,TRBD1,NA,CASSRRGRNTEAFF,TGTGCCAGCAGCCGGAGGGGGCGGAACACTGAAGCTTTCTTT
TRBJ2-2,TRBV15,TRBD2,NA,CATSRVRTSGVGELFF,TGTGCCACCAGCAGAGTTAGGACTAGCGGAGTCGGGGAGCTGTTTTTT
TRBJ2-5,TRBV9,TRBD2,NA,CASSIGASGRALETQYF,TGTGCCAGCAGCATAGGGGCTAGCGGGAGGGCCTTGGAGACCCAGTACTTC
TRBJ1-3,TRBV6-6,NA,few,CASRTLGVRSGNTIYF,TGTGCCAGCAGGACCCTCGGGGTCCGCTCTGGAAACACCATATATTTT
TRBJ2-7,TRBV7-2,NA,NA,CASSMHRGNSYEQYF,TGTGCCAGCAGCATGCACCGGGGTAACTCCTACGAGCAGTACTTC
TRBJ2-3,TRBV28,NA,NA,CASSFLESTDTQYF,TGTGCCAGCAGTTTTTTAGAGAGCACAGATACGCAGTATTTT
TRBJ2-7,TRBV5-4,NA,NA,CASSLDPGAPYEQYF,TGTGCCAGCAGCTTGGATCCAGGGGCTCCCTACGAGCAGTACTTC
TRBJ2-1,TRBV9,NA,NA,CASRSGGSSYNEQFF,TGTGCCAGCAGGTCTGGGGGCAGCTCCTACAATGAGCAGTTCTTC
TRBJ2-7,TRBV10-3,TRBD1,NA,CAISKGTGELYEQYF,TGTGCCATCAGTAAAGGGACAGGGGAGTTGTACGAGCAGTACTTC
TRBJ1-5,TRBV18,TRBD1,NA,CASSPGTGAQGPQHF,TGTGCCAGCTCACCCGGGACAGGGGCCCAGGGGCCCCAGCATTTT
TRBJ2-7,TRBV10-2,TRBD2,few,CASSERREGSYEQYF,TGCGCCAGCAGTGAAAGGAGGGAGGGGTCCTACGAGCAGTACTTC